In its sample, the clone carrying this T cell receptor beta chain was seen many times. Its antigen is undetermined. There were TCR beta CDR3 regions amplified from RNA transcripts. Using the HTBI primer set, a first-round RT-PCR was run on the TCR CDR3. From the multiplex PCR reads, TCRdb called clonotypes with MiXCR, one entry per CDR3 protein. The sample lists 600,000 to 900,000 distinct CDR3 sequences, 16% occurring once. The sample comes from a study of T cells in Graves' hyperthyroidism and ophthalmopathy. Broader study findings: The model made its ophthalmopathy prediction, and onset followed a median roughly 6.5 months later.

Graves' hyperthyroidism was deemed stable absent ophthalmopathy progression within 18 months. Participants, patients aged 18 to 65, had newly diagnosed hyperthyroidism with a duration under 2 months. This CDR3 is built from 18 residues. V trimming: 1 base; J trimming: 0 bases; junction bases outside the gene matches: 5. Germline CDR1 reads SGHAT; CDR2 reads FQNNGV. This receptor was taken from a man younger than 35 with Graves' hyperthyroidism. The sample consisted of blood. The chain joins TRBV11-2 to TRBJ2-1, with 11 bases lining up with TRBD2. This CDR3 is CASSLALAGGSSYNEQFF. The CDR3 DNA sequence: TGTGCCAGCAGCTTAGCCCTAGCGGGAGGCAGCTCCTACAATGAGCAGTTCTTC.